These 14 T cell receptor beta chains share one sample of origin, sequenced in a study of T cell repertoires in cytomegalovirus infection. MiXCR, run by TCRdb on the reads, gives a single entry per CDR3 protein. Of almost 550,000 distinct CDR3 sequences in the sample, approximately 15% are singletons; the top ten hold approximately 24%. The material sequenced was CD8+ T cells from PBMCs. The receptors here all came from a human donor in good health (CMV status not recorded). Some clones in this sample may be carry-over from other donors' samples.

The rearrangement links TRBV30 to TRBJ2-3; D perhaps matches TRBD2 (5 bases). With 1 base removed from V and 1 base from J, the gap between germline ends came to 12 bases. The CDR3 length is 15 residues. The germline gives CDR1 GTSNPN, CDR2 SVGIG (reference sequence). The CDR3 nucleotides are TGTGCCTGGAGTGAGGGAAGTAGCGGCACAGATACGCAGTATTTT. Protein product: CAWSEGSSGTDTQYF.

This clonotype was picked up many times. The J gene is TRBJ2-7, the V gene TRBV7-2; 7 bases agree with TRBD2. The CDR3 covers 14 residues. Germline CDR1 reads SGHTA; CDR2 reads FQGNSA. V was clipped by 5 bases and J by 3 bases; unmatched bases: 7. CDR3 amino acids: CASSQTSAHYEQYF. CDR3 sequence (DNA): TGTGCCAGCAGCCAAACTAGCGCACACTACGAGCAGTACTTC.

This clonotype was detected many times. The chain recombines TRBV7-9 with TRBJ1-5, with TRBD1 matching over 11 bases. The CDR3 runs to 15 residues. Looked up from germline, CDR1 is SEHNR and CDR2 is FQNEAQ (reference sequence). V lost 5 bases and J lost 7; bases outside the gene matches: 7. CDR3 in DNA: TGTGCCAGCAGCCCGCGGACAGGGGGCGACCAGCCCCAGCATTTT. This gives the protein CASSPRTGGDQPQHF.

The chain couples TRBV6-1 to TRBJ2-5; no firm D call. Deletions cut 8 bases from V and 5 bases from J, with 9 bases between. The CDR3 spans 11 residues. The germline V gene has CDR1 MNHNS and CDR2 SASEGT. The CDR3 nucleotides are TGTGCCAGCCCGACGCCGGAGACCCAGTACTTC. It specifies CASPTPETQYF.

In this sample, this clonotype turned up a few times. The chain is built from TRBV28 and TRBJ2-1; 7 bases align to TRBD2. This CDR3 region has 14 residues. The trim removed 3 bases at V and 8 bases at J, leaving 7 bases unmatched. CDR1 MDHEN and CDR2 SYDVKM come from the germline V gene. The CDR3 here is CASSLSIAGDEQFF. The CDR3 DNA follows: TGTGCCAGCAGTTTGTCGATAGCGGGCGATGAGCAGTTCTTC.

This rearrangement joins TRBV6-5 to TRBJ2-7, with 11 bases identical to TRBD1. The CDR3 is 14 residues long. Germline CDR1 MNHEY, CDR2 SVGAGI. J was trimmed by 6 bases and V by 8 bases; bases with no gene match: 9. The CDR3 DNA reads TGTGCCAGCTCCCGCTGGGACAGGGGGGCCGAGCAGTACTTC. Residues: CASSRWDRGAEQYF.

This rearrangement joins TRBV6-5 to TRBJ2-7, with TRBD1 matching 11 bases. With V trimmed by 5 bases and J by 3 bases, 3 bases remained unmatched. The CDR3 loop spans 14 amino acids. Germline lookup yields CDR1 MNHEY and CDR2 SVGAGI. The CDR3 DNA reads TGTGCCAGCAGTACGGGACAGGGGGACTACGAGCAGTACTTC. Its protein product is CASSTGQGDYEQYF.

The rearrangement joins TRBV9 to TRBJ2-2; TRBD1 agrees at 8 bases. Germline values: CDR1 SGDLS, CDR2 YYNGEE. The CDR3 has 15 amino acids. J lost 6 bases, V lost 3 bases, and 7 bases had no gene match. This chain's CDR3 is CASSAPQGAAGELFF. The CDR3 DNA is TGTGCCAGCAGCGCGCCCCAGGGGGCGGCCGGGGAGCTGTTTTTT. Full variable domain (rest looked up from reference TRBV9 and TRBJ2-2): DSGVTQTPKHLITATGQRVTLRCSPRSGDLSVYWYQQSLDQGLQFLIQYYNGEERAKGNILERFSAQQFPDLHSELNLSSLELGDSALYFCASSAPQGAAGELFFGEGSRLTVL.

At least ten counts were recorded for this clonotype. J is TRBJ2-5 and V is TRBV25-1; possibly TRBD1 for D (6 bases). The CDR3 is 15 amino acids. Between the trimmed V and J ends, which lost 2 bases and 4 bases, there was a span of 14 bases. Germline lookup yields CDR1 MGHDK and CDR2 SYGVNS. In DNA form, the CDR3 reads TGTGCCAGCAGTGAAACAGGGCTGGACGGAGAGACCCAGTACTTC. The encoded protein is CASSETGLDGETQYF.

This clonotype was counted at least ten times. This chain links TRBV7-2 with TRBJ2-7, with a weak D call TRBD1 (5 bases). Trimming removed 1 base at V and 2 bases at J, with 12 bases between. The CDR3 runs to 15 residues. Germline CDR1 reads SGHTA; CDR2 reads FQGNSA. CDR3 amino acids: CASSLGQPNTYEQYF. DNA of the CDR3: TGTGCCAGCAGCTTAGGACAGCCAAATACCTACGAGCAGTACTTC. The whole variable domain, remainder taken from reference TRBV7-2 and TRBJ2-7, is GAGVSQSPSNKVTEKGKDVELRCDPISGHTALYWYRQSLGQGLEFLIYFQGNSAPDKSGLPSDRFSAERTGGSVSTLTIQRTQQEDSAVYLCASSLGQPNTYEQYFGPGTRLTVT.

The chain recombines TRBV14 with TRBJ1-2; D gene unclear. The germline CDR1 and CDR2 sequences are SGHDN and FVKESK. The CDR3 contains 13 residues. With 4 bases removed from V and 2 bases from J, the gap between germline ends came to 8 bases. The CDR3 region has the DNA TGTGCCAGCAGCCCGGTCCCCAACTATGGCTACACCTTC. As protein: CASSPVPNYGYTF.

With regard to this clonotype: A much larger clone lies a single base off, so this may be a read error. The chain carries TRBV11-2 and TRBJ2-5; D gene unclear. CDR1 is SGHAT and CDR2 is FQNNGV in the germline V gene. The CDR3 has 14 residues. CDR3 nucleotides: TGTGCCAGCAGCTTAGAAGTGTCACTGGAGACCCAGTGCTTC. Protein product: CASSLEVSLETQCF.

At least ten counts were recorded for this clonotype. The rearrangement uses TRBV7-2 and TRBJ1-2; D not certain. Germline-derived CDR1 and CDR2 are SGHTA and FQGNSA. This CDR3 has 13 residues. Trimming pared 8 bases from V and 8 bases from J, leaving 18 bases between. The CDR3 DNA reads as TGTGCCAGCCCAAAGGGAGGTTTTGCCGGCTACACCTTC. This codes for CASPKGGFAGYTF.

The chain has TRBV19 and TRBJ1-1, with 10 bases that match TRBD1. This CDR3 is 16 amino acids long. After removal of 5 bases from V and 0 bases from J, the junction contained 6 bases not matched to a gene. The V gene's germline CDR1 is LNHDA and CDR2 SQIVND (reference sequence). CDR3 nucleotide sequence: TGTGCCAGTAGTCGGGACAGGGGTTACATGAACACTGAAGCTTTCTTT. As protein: CASSRDRGYMNTEAFF.